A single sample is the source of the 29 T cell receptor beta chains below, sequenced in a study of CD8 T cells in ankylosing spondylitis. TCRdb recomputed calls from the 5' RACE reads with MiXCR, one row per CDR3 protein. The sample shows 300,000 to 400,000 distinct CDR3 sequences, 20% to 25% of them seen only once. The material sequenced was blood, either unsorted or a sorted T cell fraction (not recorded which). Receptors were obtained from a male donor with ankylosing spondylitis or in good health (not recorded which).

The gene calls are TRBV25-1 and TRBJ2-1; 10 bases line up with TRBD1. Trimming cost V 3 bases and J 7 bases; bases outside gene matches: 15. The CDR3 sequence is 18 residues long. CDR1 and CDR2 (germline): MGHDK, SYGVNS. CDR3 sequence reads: CASSDPFRGTGAVNEQFF. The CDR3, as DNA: TGTGCCAGCAGTGACCCTTTTCGGGGGACAGGGGCCGTTAATGAGCAGTTCTTC. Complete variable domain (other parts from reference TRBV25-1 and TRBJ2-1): EADIYQTPRYLVIGTGKKITLECSQTMGHDKMYWYQQDPGMELHLIHYSYGVNSTEKGDLSSESTVSRIRTEHFPLTLESARPSHTSQYLCASSDPFRGTGAVNEQFFGPGTRLTVL.

This chain's CDR3 is CASSVVSGTSPFDTQYF. The DNA for the CDR3 is TGTGCCAGCAGCGTAGTTTCGGGGACATCGCCTTTTGATACGCAGTATTTT. This chain connects TRBV9 to TRBJ2-3, with D perhaps TRBD1 (6 bases). The CDR3 totals 17 residues. The V end lost 0 bases, the J end lost 6 bases, and 20 bases lay between the germline ends. Germline CDR1 and CDR2: SGDLS and YYNGEE.

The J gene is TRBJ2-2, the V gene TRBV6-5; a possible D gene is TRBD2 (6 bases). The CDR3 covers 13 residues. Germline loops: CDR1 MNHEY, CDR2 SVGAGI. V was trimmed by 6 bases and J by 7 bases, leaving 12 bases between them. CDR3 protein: CASSLWTNGELFF. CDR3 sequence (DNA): TGTGCCAGCAGCTTATGGACTAACGGGGAGCTGTTTTTT.

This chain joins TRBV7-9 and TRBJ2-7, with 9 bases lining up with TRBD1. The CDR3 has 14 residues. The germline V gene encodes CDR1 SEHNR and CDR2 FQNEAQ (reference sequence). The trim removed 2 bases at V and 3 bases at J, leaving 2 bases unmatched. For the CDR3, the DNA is TGTGCCAGCAGCTTAACGGGACAGGGCTACGAGCAGTACTTC. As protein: CASSLTGQGYEQYF.

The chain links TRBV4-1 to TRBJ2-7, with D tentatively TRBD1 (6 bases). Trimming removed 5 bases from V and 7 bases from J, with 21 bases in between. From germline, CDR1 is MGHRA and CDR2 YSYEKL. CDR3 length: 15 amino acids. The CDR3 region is CASSARDKVSLEQYF. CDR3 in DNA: TGCGCCAGCAGCGCCCGGGACAAAGTCTCCCTGGAGCAGTACTTC.

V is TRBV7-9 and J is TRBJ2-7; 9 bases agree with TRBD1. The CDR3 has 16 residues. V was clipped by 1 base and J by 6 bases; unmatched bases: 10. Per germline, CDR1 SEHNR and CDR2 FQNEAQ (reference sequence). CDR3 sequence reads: CASSLVPRDRAGEQYF. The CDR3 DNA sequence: TGTGCCAGCAGCTTAGTTCCCCGGGACAGGGCTGGCGAGCAGTACTTC.

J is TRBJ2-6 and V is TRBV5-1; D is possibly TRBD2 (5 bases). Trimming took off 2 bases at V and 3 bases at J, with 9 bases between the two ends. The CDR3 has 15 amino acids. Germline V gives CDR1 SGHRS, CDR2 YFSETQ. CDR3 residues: CASSFFGGGANVLTF. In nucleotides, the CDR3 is TGCGCCAGCAGCTTCTTCGGAGGTGGGGCCAACGTCCTGACTTTC.

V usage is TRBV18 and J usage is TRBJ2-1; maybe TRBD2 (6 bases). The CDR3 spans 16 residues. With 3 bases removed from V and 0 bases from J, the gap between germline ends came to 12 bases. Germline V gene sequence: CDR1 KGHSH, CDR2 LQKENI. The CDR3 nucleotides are TGTGCCAGCTCACCGGCGTGGGGAGGCTCCTACAATGAGCAGTTCTTC. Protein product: CASSPAWGGSYNEQFF.

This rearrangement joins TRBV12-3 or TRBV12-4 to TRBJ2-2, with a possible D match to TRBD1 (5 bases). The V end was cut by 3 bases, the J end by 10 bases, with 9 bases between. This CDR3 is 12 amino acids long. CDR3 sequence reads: CASSFGAKELFF. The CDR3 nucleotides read TGTGCCAGCAGTTTTGGGGCGAAGGAGCTGTTTTTT.

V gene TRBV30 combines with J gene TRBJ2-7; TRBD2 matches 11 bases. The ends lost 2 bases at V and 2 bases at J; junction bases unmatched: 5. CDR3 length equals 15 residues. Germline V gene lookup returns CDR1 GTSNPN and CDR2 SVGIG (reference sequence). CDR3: CAWSHGLAGPYEQYF. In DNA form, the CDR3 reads TGTGCCTGGAGTCACGGACTAGCGGGTCCCTACGAGCAGTACTTC.

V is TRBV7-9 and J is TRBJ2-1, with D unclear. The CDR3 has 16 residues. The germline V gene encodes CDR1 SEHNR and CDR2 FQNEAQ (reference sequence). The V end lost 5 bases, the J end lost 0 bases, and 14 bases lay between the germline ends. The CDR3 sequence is CASSPQFDSSYNEQFF. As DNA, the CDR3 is TGTGCCAGCAGCCCACAGTTCGATAGCTCCTACAATGAGCAGTTCTTC.

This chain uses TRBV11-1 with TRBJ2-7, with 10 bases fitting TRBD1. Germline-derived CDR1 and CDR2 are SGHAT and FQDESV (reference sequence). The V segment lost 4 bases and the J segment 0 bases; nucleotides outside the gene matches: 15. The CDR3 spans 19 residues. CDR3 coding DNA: TGTGCCAGCAGCTATCCACCCGGGACAGGGGTCCCAGGCTCCTACGAGCAGTACTTC. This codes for CASSYPPGTGVPGSYEQYF.

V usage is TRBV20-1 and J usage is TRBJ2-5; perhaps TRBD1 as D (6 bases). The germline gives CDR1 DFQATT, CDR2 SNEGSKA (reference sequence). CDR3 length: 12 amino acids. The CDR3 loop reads CSPEGDQETQYF. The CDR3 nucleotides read TGCAGCCCAGAGGGGGACCAAGAGACCCAGTACTTC.

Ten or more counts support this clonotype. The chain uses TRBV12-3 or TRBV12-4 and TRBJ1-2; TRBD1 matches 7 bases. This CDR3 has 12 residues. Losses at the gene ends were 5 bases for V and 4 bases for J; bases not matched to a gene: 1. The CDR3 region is CASSTGAYGYTF. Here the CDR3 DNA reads TGTGCCAGCAGTACAGGGGCCTATGGCTACACCTTC.

The chain's CDR3 is CAISLTSGGGTDTQYF. The CDR3 DNA reads TGTGCCATCAGTTTGACTAGCGGGGGTGGCACAGATACGCAGTATTTT. The rearrangement uses TRBV10-3 and TRBJ2-3; 12 bases match TRBD2. The J segment lost 1 base and the V segment lost 5 bases, leaving 4 bases of the junction unmatched. There are 16 residues in the CDR3. CDR1 is ENHRY, CDR2 SYGVKD, per germline.

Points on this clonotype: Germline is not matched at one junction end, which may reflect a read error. This CDR3 is CATSRESLQETRYF. The CDR3 DNA reads as TGTGCCACCAGCAGAGAATCCCTCCAAGAGACCCGGTACTTC. The chain is built from TRBV15 and TRBJ2-5; D is unresolved. Germline V gives CDR1 LNHNV, CDR2 YYDKDF (reference sequence). This CDR3 comprises 14 residues.

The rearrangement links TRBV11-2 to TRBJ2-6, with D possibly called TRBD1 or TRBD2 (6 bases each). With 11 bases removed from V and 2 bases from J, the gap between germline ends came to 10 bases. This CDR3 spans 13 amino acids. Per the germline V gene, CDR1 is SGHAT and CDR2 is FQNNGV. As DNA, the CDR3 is TGTGCCGGAAGGGGGGCTGGGGCCAACGTCCTGACTTTC. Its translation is CAGRGAGANVLTF.

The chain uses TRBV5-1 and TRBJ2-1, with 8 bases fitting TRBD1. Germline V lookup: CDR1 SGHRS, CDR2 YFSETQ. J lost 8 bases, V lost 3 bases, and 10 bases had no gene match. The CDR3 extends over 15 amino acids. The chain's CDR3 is CASSSRWTGSDEQFF. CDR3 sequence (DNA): TGCGCCAGCAGCTCCCGATGGACAGGGTCGGATGAGCAGTTCTTC.

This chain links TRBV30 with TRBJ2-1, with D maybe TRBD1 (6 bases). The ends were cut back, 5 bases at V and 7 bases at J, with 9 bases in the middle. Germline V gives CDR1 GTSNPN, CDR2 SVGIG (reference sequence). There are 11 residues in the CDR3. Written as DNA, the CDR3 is TGTGCCTGGGACGACAGGAATGAGCAGTTCTTC. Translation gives CAWDDRNEQFF.

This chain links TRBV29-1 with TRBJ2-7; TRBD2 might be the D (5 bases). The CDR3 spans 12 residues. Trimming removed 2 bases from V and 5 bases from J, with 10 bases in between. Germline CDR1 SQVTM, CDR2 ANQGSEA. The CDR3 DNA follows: TGCAGCGTTGAATCCGACGGGGACGAGCAGTACTTC. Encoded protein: CSVESDGDEQYF.

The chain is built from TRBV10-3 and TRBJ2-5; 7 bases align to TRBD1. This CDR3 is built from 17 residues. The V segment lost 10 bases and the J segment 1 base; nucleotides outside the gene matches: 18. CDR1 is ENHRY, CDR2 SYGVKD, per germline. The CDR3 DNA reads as TGTGCCACCAAACTTGGCCCTAAACAGGGGCTCCAAGAGACCCAGTACTTC. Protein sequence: CATKLGPKQGLQETQYF.

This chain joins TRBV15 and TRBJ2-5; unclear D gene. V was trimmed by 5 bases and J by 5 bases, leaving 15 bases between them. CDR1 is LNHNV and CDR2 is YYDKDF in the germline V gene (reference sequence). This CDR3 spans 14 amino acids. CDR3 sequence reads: CATSGFSFGETQYF. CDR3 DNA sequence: TGTGCCACCAGCGGGTTTAGTTTCGGGGAGACCCAGTACTTC.

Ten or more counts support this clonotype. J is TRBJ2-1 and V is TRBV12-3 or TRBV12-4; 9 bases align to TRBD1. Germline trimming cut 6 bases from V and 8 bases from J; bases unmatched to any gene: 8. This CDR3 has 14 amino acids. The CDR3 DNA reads TGTGCCAGCAGGGGACAGGGCGCGGGAGATGAGCAGTTCTTC. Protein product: CASRGQGAGDEQFF.

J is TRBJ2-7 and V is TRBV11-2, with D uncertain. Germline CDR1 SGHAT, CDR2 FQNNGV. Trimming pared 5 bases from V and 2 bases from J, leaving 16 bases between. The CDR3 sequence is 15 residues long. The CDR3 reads CASSPSYDGTYEQYF. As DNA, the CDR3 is TGTGCCAGCAGCCCGAGCTATGACGGTACCTACGAGCAGTACTTC.

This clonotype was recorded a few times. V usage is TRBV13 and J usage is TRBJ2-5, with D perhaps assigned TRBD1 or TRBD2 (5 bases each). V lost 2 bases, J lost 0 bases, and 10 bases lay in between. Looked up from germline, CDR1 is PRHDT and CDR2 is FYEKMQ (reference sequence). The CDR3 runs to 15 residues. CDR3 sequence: CASSLRDGYQETQYF. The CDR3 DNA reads TGTGCCAGCAGCTTAAGGGACGGGTACCAAGAGACCCAGTACTTC.

In DNA, the CDR3 is TGTGCCAGCCGGACAGGGACTTTCCTTAGCACAGATACGCAGTATTTT. Its translation is CASRTGTFLSTDTQYF. The chain combines TRBV6-2 or TRBV6-3 with TRBJ2-3; 8 nucleotides align to TRBD1. This CDR3 is built from 16 residues. V lost 8 bases, J lost 0 bases, and 10 bases stayed unmatched. The germline V gene has CDR1 MNHEY and CDR2 SVGEGT.

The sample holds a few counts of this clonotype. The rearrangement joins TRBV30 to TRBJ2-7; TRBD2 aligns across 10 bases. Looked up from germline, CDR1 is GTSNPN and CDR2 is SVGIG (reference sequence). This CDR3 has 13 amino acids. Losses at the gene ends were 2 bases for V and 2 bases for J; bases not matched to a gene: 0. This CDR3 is CAWSSGGAYEQYF. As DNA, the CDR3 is TGTGCCTGGAGTAGCGGGGGGGCCTACGAGCAGTACTTC.

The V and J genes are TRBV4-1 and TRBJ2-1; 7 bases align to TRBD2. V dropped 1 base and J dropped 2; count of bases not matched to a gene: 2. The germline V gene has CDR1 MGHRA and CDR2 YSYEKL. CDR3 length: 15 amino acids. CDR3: CASSQVGTTYNEQFF. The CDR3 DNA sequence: TGCGCCAGCAGCCAAGTGGGGACTACCTACAATGAGCAGTTCTTC.

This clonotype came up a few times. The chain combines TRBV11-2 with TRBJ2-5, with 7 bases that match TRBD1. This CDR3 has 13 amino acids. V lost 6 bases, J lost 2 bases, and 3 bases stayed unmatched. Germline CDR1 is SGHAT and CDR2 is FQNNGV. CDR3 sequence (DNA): TGTGCCAGCAGGTGGGACAGTCAAGAGACCCAGTACTTC. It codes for CASRWDSQETQYF.